This TCR beta chain was sequenced during a study of T cells in Graves' hyperthyroidism and ophthalmopathy. Subjects with ophthalmopathy showed a Clinical Activity Score no lower than 3, a NOSPECS grade no lower than 4, and a duration shorter than 3 months. A patient was excluded if there was uncontrolled infection, other autoimmune disease, pregnancy or lactation. Authors of the study amplified TCR beta CDR3 regions from RNA transcripts. During a first-round RT-PCR of the TCR CDR3, the HTBI primer set was used. A single record per CDR3 protein comes from TCRdb applying MiXCR to the multiplex PCR reads. The sample yields fewer than 500,000 distinct CDR3 sequences, more than 12% seen once. Germline loops: CDR1 MNHNS, CDR2 SASEGT. Deletions cut 6 bases from V and 9 bases from J, with 13 bases between. CDR3 length: 12 amino acids.

The sequencing sample was made of blood. This TCR was recovered from a woman aged 25 to 39 with Graves' ophthalmopathy. The chain recombines TRBV6-1 with TRBJ2-3; D remains ambiguous. The CDR3 sequence is CASSRPESTQYF. The CDR3 DNA follows: TGTGCCAGCAGCCGCCCAGAGTCGACGCAGTATTTT.